Sequencing of this TCR beta chain was carried out in a study of cytomegalovirus exposure and HLA in healthy donors. There are 16 residues in the CDR3. After removal of 4 bases from V and 5 bases from J, the junction contained 13 bases not matched to a gene. Per germline, CDR1 PRHDT and CDR2 FYEKMQ (reference sequence). The primer mix had 60 Vbeta and 13 Jbeta primers. Libraries were prepared by immunoSEQ multiplex PCR; TCRdb keeps only in-frame clonotypes and omits some of them. The data contain approximately 76,000 clones, around 79% of them singletons. The TCR originated in a man aged 25 to 40 in good health and CMV-seronegative. V usage is TRBV13 and J usage is TRBJ1-2, with 7 bases that match TRBD1. Sequenced sample: PBMCs. CDR3 amino acids: CASSSTGALTHYGYTF. The CDR3 DNA reads as TGTGCCAGCAGCTCCACAGGGGCCCTCACACATTATGGCTACACCTTC.